Each of the 8 T cell receptor beta chains below was sequenced from the same sample in a study of regulatory T cells in long-lasting Graves disease. Assembly of TCR beta libraries relied on iRepertoire HTBI primers together with Arm-PCR of CDR3 regions. TCRdb re-analysed the multiplex PCR reads in MiXCR, keeping a single row per CDR3 protein. The sample includes a few hundred thousand distinct CDR3 sequences, 23% of them seen just once. Time point defined: persistent/refractory GD, antithyroid drugs over 5 years with positive TRAb. RNA extracted from PBMCs served as the sequencing template. The sequencing used peripheral blood mononuclear cells (PBMCs), collected when the disease was refractory, from a patient treated with antithyroid drugs. These receptors originate from a female donor with Graves disease.

This clonotype was counted a few times. This chain joins TRBV7-3 and TRBJ2-6, with D possibly matching TRBD2 (7 bases). Trimming removed 2 bases at V and 1 base at J, with 12 bases between. Germline CDR1 reads SGHTA; CDR2 reads FQGTGA. CDR3 length: 17 amino acids. The CDR3 here is CASSLWGGVSGANVLTF. For the CDR3, the DNA is TGTGCCAGCAGCTTATGGGGGGGCGTATCTGGGGCCAACGTCCTGACTTTC.

Ten or more counts support this clonotype. The chain has TRBV15 and TRBJ2-5; TRBD1 matches at 8 bases. Per germline, CDR1 LNHNV and CDR2 YYDKDF (reference sequence). CDR3 length equals 14 residues. V lost 1 base, J lost 2 bases, and 0 bases stayed unmatched. The CDR3: CATSRGTGQETQYF. For the CDR3, the DNA is TGTGCCACCAGCAGAGGGACAGGGCAAGAGACCCAGTACTTC.

A few counts support this clonotype. The chain uses TRBV27 and TRBJ1-4; no reliable D call. The CDR3 runs to 14 residues. The germline CDR1 and CDR2 sequences are MNHEY and SMNVEV (reference sequence). V shed 3 bases and J shed 8 bases, with 13 bases lying between them. CDR3 sequence (DNA): TGTGCCAGCAGTTTTTTTCAGGCATCGGAAAAACTGTTTTTT. This gives the protein CASSFFQASEKLFF.

The rearrangement joins TRBV12-3 or TRBV12-4 to TRBJ2-2; no clear D gene. Trimming pared 3 bases from V and 5 bases from J, leaving 28 bases between. This CDR3 region has 20 residues. CDR3: CASSFAPRVWAPRGTGELFF. CDR3 in DNA: TGTGCCAGCAGTTTCGCCCCTCGAGTATGGGCGCCCCGTGGGACCGGGGAGCTGTTTTTT.

This clonotype was recorded at least ten times. The rearrangement links TRBV28 to TRBJ2-7, with 7 bases matching TRBD1. J gave up 5 bases and V 4 bases, and 8 bases lay outside the gene matches. The CDR3 contains 14 residues. From germline, CDR1 is MDHEN and CDR2 SYDVKM. The CDR3 nucleotides read TGTGCCAGCAGTTCCTCCTTCGACAGGGACGAGCAGTACTTC. It translates to CASSSSFDRDEQYF.

This clonotype has at least ten counts. The chain is built from TRBV12-3 or TRBV12-4 and TRBJ1-1; 8 nucleotides align to TRBD1. The CDR3 is 13 amino acids. Trimming at V came to 6 bases and at J to 9 bases, leaving 9 bases not matched to a gene. The CDR3 coding sequence is TGTGCCAGCAGCCGGGGACAGGAGCTAAAAGCTTTCTTT. The encoded protein is CASSRGQELKAFF.

This clonotype turned up a few times. The rearrangement joins TRBV2 to TRBJ2-2; unclear D gene. The CDR3 consists of 13 residues. The germline V gene has CDR1 SNHLY and CDR2 FYNNEI. V gave up 3 bases and J gave up 7 bases, with 9 bases separating them. CDR3 residues: CASSDLRYGELFF. CDR3 nucleotides: TGTGCCAGCAGTGACCTACGGTACGGGGAGCTGTTTTTT.

In its sample, this clonotype was seen a few times. V and J are TRBV7-2 and TRBJ2-7, with 8 nucleotides matching TRBD2. Germline V gives CDR1 SGHTA, CDR2 FQGNSA. The ends lost 2 bases at V and 0 bases at J; junction bases unmatched: 9. The CDR3 has 17 residues. The CDR3 nucleotides read TGTGCCAGCAGCTTAAATCCCGGGACTAGGAGCTCCTACGAGCAGTACTTC. It yields the protein CASSLNPGTRSSYEQYF.